The T cell receptor (beta chain) described here comes from a study of OX40 agonist ivuxolimab in advanced cancers. Turning to the study itself: Patients were dosed with the agonistic anti-OX40 (CD134) antibody ivuxolimab. Study results and limitations: The antigen specificity of the peripheral T cells (those that were expanded) was not determined.

Remarks on this clone: Its antigen is unidentified.

TCRdb keeps only in-frame clones here, not all; method: immunoSEQ multiplex PCR. The profile shows 130,000 or so clones, approximately 92% of them singletons. Trimming took 3 bases from V and 9 from J; bases not matched to a gene: 9. CDR3 length: 15 amino acids. Per germline, CDR1 MNHEY and CDR2 SMNVEV (reference sequence). The sequence was obtained from an adult with an advanced solid tumor such as melanoma, head and neck, liver or kidney cancer. The V gene is TRBV27, the J gene TRBJ2-2; the match to TRBD1 covers 8 bases. The specimen was CD4+ or CD8+ T cells sorted from blood, collected in a trial of the OX40 agonist ivuxolimab. The CDR3, as DNA: TGTGCCAGCAGTTTTTTATCGGCAGGGGGCCGGGAGCTGTTTTTT. Its protein is CASSFLSAGGRELFF.